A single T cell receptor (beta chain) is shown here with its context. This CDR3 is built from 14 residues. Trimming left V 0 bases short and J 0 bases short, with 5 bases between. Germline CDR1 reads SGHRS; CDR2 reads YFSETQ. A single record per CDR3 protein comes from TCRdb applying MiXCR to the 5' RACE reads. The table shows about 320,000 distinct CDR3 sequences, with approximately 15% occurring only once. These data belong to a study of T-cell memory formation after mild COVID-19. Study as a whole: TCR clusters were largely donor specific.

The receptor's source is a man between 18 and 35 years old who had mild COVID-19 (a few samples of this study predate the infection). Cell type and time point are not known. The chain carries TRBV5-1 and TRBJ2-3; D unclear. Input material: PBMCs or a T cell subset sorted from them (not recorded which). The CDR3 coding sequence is TGCGCCAGCAGCTTGGAGTATAGCACAGATACGCAGTATTTT. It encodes CASSLEYSTDTQYF.